The present entry profiles one TCR beta chain with its context. Its antigen is still unknown. The assay was immunoSEQ multiplex PCR, and TCRdb's table has in-frame clones only and misses some. The sample gives about 39,000 clones, 70% to 80% of which show up once; 30% to 40% is in the top ten. This CDR3 region has 14 residues. The germline V gene encodes CDR1 MNHNS and CDR2 SASEGT. V lost 1 base to trimming and J lost 1 base, with 7 bases between them. This sample stems from a study of T cells in localized non-small cell lung cancer. Overall study results and limits: In uninvolved adjacent lung, T cell clonality reached its highest value, exceeding tumor. Median roughly 57 top-100 tumor clones were shared with paired adjacent lung. There was an association of higher blood T cell density with longer overall survival.

This material consisted of PBMCs, taken before any cancer treatment. This clonotype originated in a woman aged 35-70 years with stage II squamous cell lung carcinoma. The V and J genes are TRBV6-1 and TRBJ1-1; no firm D call. CDR3: CASSEGTENTEAFF. The CDR3 DNA reads TGTGCCAGCAGTGAAGGTACAGAGAACACTGAAGCTTTCTTT.